This T cell receptor (beta chain) is drawn from a study of identical twins. General study results and limits: Conclusions came from cross-sectional statistical analysis, not from following the same donors.

V was cut by 0 bases and J by 6 bases, with 6 bases left in between. The CDR3 is 12 residues long. Germline assignment: CDR1 DFQATT and CDR2 SNEGSKA (reference sequence). TCRdb processed the 5' RACE reads anew with MiXCR; each CDR3 protein has one entry. The repertoire holds 410,000 or so distinct CDR3 sequences, with approximately 17% as singletons. Concerning this clonotype itself: What it binds is not known.

The sequencing input was naive T cells sorted from blood. This clonotype originated in a man between 45 and 60 years old in good health. The chain links TRBV20-1 to TRBJ2-1; D is uncertain. CDR3: CSARDLGNEQFF. In DNA form, the CDR3 reads TGCAGTGCTAGAGATCTTGGCAATGAGCAGTTCTTC.